A single sample is the source of the 17 T cell receptor beta chains below, sequenced in a study of monozygotic twins with inflammatory bowel disease. TCRdb reanalyzed the 5' RACE reads and collapses them to one entry per CDR3 protein, without DNA. In total, the table holds tens of thousands of distinct CDR3 sequences. The material sequenced was blood. Every receptor here comes from a human donor with ulcerative colitis or Crohn's disease, or a healthy co-twin of an affected twin (not recorded which).

The chain uses TRBV6-1 and TRBJ1-3; TCRdb's D gene call, TRBD1, goes unchecked for lack of DNA. This CDR3 is 15 amino acids long. CDR1 is MNHNS and CDR2 is SASEGT in the germline V gene. The CDR3 loop reads CASSLDSAPGNTIYF.

This chain joins TRBV20-1 and TRBJ1-1. Germline assignment: CDR1 DFQATT and CDR2 SNEGSKA (reference sequence). The CDR3 sequence is 16 residues long. CDR3 region: CSARDPRRGSNTEAFF.

The rearrangement uses TRBV5-1 and TRBJ1-5; TCRdb selects TRBD1, and the lack of DNA leaves this call unchecked. CDR1 is SGHRS, CDR2 YFSETQ, per germline. This CDR3 comprises 14 residues. The CDR3 reads CASSLEQGNQPQHF.

The J gene is TRBJ1-3, the V gene TRBV18; TCRdb calls TRBD1, which cannot be checked without DNA. This CDR3 region has 15 residues. Germline V lookup: CDR1 KGHSH, CDR2 LQKENI. The CDR3 loop is CASSPPGASGNTIYF.

The genes are TRBV5-1 and TRBJ2-3. The CDR3 runs to 11 residues. Germline CDR1 reads SGHRS; CDR2 reads YFSETQ. The CDR3 spells CASSLDGSQYF.

CDR3 protein: CATSDLVPDTQYF. This chain links TRBV24-1 with TRBJ2-3. The CDR3 loop spans 13 amino acids. In germline, CDR1 is KGHDR, CDR2 SFDVKD.

The J gene is TRBJ2-1, the V gene TRBV4-1; TCRdb selects TRBD2, and the lack of DNA leaves this call unchecked. This CDR3 is built from 15 residues. CDR1 and CDR2 from the germline V gene are MGHRA and YSYEKL. The CDR3 loop is CASSLKGSGGHEQFF.

The J gene is TRBJ2-1, the V gene TRBV6-5. The CDR3 contains 15 residues. Germline V gene data show CDR1 as MNHEY and CDR2 as SVGAGI. The CDR3 is CASSYVQVAFDEQFF.

The genes are TRBV5-4 and TRBJ1-1; TCRdb picks TRBD1, but there is no DNA to check that call. Looked up from germline, CDR1 is SGHNT and CDR2 is YYREEE (reference sequence). This CDR3 comprises 15 residues. The CDR3 sequence is CASSGTGFWNTEAFF. The variable domain in full, with the rest retrieved from reference TRBV5-4 and TRBJ1-1, is ETGVTQSPTHLIKTRGQQVTLRCSSQSGHNTVSWYQQALGQGPQFIFQYYREEENGRGNFPPRFSGLQFPNYSSELNVNALELDDSALYLCASSGTGFWNTEAFFGQGTRLTVV.

The chain recombines TRBV13 with TRBJ2-5. CDR3 length equals 14 residues. The germline gives CDR1 PRHDT, CDR2 FYEKMQ (reference sequence). This CDR3 is CASSLRRGEETQYF. The variable domain in full, with the rest retrieved from reference TRBV13 and TRBJ2-5, is AAGVIQSPRHLIKEKRETATLKCYPIPRHDTVYWYQQGPGQDPQFLISFYEKMQSDKGSIPDRFSAQQFSDYHSELNMSSLELGDSALYFCASSLRRGEETQYFGPGTRLLVL.

The gene calls are TRBV7-7 and TRBJ2-5; TCRdb lists TRBD2, though no DNA is available to test this call. This CDR3 is built from 15 residues. Germline values: CDR1 SSHAT, CDR2 FNYEAQ (reference sequence). The CDR3 protein is CASSLQRGGRETQYF.

V usage is TRBV12-3 or TRBV12-4 and J usage is TRBJ2-7. The CDR3 totals 11 residues. CDR3 protein: CVSSLLNEQYF.

The chain combines TRBV5-1 with TRBJ2-3; TCRdb indicates TRBD2, and absent DNA this call remains unverified. The CDR3 runs to 15 residues. CDR1 and CDR2 from the germline V gene are SGHRS and YFSETQ. The CDR3 is CASSLPGTYTDTQYF.

The V and J genes are TRBV5-1 and TRBJ2-7; absent DNA, TCRdb's TRBD1 call cannot be checked. The CDR3 has 14 residues. Germline V gene lookup returns CDR1 SGHRS and CDR2 YFSETQ. This chain's CDR3 is CASSSGQGRDEQYF.

CDR3 residues: CASSLAPQGRMNTEAFF. This rearrangement joins TRBV7-8 to TRBJ1-1. This CDR3 region has 17 residues. Looked up from germline, CDR1 is SGHVS and CDR2 is FQNEAQ.

The rearrangement links TRBV19 to TRBJ1-4; the TCRdb D gene call, TRBD1, has no DNA to confirm it. Per germline, CDR1 LNHDA and CDR2 SQIVND (reference sequence). This CDR3 spans 15 amino acids. CDR3 protein: CASGTGGAGYEKLFF.

The chain couples TRBV20-1 to TRBJ1-3; TCRdb reports TRBD1, a call that lacks DNA to check it against. Germline assignment: CDR1 DFQATT and CDR2 SNEGSKA (reference sequence). The CDR3 has 16 residues. The CDR3 loop is CSARVGNTGSGNTIYF.